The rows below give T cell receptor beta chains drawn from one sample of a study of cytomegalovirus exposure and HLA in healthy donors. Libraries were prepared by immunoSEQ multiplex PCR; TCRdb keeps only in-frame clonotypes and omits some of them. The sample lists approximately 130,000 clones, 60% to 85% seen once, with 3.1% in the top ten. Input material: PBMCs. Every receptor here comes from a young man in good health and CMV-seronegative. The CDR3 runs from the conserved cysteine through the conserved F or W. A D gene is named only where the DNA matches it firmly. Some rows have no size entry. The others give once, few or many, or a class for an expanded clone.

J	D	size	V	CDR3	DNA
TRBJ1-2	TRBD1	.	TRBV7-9	CASSSGWAGGDGYTF	TGTGCCAGCAGCTCGGGTTGGGCAGGGGGCGATGGCTACACCTTC
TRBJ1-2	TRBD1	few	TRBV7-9	CASSRDRGQGYTF	TGTGCCAGCAGCAGGGACAGGGGGCAAGGCTACACCTTC
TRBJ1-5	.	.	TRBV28	CASSFIGGGNQPQHF	TGTGCCAGCAGTTTTATAGGCGGGGGCAATCAGCCCCAGCATTTT
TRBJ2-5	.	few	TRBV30	CAWSPTAGETQYF	TGTGCCTGGAGCCCTACTGCGGGGGAGACCCAGTACTTC
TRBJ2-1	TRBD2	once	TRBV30	CAWDIKTSGVNEQFF	TGTGCCTGGGACATTAAAACTAGCGGGGTCAATGAGCAGTTCTTC
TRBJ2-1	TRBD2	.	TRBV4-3	CASSQAWGGGYEQFF	TGCGCCAGCAGCCAAGCGTGGGGGGGAGGGTATGAGCAGTTCTTC
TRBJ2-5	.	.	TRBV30	CAWTHNQETQYF	TGTGCCTGGACCCACAACCAAGAGACCCAGTACTTC
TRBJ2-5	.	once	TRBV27	CASSLLARGERETQYF	TGTGCCAGCAGCCTCCTCGCCAGGGGAGAACGAGAGACCCAGTACTTC
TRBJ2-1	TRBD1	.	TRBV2	CASRRQGNEQFF	TGTGCCAGCAGGAGACAGGGCAATGAGCAGTTCTTC
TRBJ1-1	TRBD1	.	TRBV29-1	CSGNRGGVNTEAFF	TGCAGCGGCAACAGGGGTGGCGTGAACACTGAAGCTTTCTTT
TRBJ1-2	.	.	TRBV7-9	CASSLADISNYGYTF	TGTGCCAGCAGCTTAGCGGACATATCTAACTATGGCTACACCTTC
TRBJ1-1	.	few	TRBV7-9	CASSREITEAFF	TGTGCCAGCAGCCGAGAGATAACTGAAGCTTTCTTT
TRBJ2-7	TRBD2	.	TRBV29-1	CSVEGTSGDSYEQYF	TGCAGCGTTGAAGGAACTAGCGGAGATTCCTACGAGCAGTACTTC
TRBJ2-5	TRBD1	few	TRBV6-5	CASSTGGGYQETQYF	TGTGCCAGCAGCACAGGGGGTGGGTACCAAGAGACCCAGTACTTC
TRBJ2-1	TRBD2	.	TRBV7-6	CASSLAYRTSSYNEQFF	TGTGCCAGCAGCTTAGCGTACCGGACTAGTTCCTACAATGAGCAGTTCTTC
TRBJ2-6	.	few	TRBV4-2	CASSRAGANVLTF	TGTGCCAGCAGCCGAGCTGGGGCCAACGTCCTGACTTTC
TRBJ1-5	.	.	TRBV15	CATSRDLEGGNQPQHF	TGTGCCACCAGCAGAGATTTGGAGGGAGGCAATCAGCCCCAGCATTTT
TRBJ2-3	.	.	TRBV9	CASSGETQDYTQYF	TGTGCCAGCAGCGGCGAGACCCAGGACTATACGCAGTATTTT
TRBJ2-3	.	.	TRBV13	CASSLGRGTDTQYF	TGTGCCAGCAGCTTGGGCAGGGGCACAGATACGCAGTATTTT
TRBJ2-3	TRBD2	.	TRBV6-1	CASSEFRGVTDTQYF	TGTGCCAGCAGTGAATTCCGGGGGGTCACAGATACGCAGTATTTT
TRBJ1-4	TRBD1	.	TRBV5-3	CARSSTENEGASNEKLFF	TGTGCCAGAAGCTCTACCGAAAACGAGGGGGCCTCTAATGAAAAACTGTTTTTT
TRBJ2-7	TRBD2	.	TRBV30	CAWTLAGGAEQYF	TGTGCCTGGACCCTAGCGGGAGGGGCCGAGCAGTACTTC
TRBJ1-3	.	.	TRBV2	CASTPGNTIYF	TGTGCCAGCACCCCAGGAAACACCATATATTTT
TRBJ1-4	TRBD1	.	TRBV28	CAIRTGAATNEKLFF	TGTGCCATAAGGACAGGGGCAGCAACTAATGAAAAACTGTTTTTT
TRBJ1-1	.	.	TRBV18	CASSPRGLHEAFF	TGTGCCAGCTCACCCCGGGGACTGCATGAAGCTTTCTTT
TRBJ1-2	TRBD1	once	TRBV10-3	CAIKPGQGDYGYTF	TGTGCCATCAAACCGGGACAGGGGGACTATGGCTACACCTTC
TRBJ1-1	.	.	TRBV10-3	CATHGAGDMNTEAFF	TGTGCCACCCATGGGGCCGGGGACATGAACACTGAAGCCTTCTTT
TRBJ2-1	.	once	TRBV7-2	CASSLAYGNEQFF	TGTGCCAGCAGCTTAGCATACGGGAACGAGCAGTTCTTC
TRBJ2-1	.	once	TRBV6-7	CASSYSTGTSSYNEQFF	TGTGCCAGCAGTTACTCGACAGGTACGAGCTCCTACAATGAGCAGTTCTTC
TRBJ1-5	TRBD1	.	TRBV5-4	CASSPDRGNQPQHF	TGTGCCAGCAGTCCGGACAGGGGCAATCAGCCCCAGCATTTT
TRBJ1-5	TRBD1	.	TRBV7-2	CASSLPRGRNQPQHF	TGTGCCAGCAGCTTGCCCAGGGGGCGCAATCAGCCCCAGCATTTT
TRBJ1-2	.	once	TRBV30	CAWRSNLLRGNYGYTF	TGTGCCTGGAGGTCTAATTTACTCAGGGGAAACTATGGCTACACCTTC
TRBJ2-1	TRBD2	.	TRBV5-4	CASSLGLAGNNEQFF	TGTGCCAGCAGCTTGGGGCTAGCGGGGAACAATGAGCAGTTCTTC
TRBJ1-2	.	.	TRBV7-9	CASSLDGTQGEDTF	TGTGCCAGCAGCTTAGATGGGACGCAAGGGGAGGACACCTTC
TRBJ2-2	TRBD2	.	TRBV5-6	CASSLARLAGGDGELFF	TGTGCCAGCAGCTTGGCCAGACTAGCGGGGGGCGACGGGGAGCTGTTTTTT
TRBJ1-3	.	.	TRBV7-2	CASSLSRESGNTIYF	TGTGCCAGCAGCTTAAGTAGGGAGTCTGGAAACACCATATATTTT
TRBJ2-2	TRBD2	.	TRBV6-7	CASSYCRRGLGTGELFF	TGTGCCAGCAGTTATTGTCGGCGGGGACTAGGGACCGGGGAGCTGTTTTTT
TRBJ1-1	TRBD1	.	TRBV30	CAWSRGLNTEAFF	TGTGCCTGGAGCAGGGGGCTGAACACTGAAGCTTTCTTT
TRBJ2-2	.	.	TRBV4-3	CASSQGGGAGELFF	TGCGCCAGCAGCCAAGGGGGGGGCGCCGGGGAGCTGTTTTTT
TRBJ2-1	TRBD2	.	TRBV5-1	CASSWGERDWSEQFF	TGCGCCAGCAGCTGGGGAGAGCGGGACTGGAGTGAGCAGTTCTTC
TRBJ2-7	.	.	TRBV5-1	CASSLAEPESGEQYF	TGCGCCAGCAGCTTGGCCGAACCTGAGTCTGGCGAGCAGTACTTC
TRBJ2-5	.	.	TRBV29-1	CSVAPPGETQYF	TGCAGCGTTGCCCCTCCCGGTGAGACCCAGTACTTC
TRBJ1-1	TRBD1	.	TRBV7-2	CASSLILWTGNINTEAFF	TGTGCCAGCAGCCTAATACTATGGACAGGGAACATTAACACTGAAGCTTTCTTT
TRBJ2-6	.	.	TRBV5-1	CASRRADYSGANVLTF	TGCGCCAGCAGAAGAGCGGACTACTCTGGGGCCAACGTCCTGACTTTC
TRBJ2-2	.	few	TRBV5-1	CASSGGTPGTGELFF	TGCGCCAGCAGCGGCGGGACGCCGGGCACCGGGGAGCTGTTTTTT
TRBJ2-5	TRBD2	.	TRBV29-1	CSVSPPSGSQETQYF	TGCAGCGTTTCCCCTCCCAGCGGGAGCCAAGAGACCCAGTACTTC
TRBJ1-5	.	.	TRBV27	CASSPRWGLNQPQHF	TGTGCCAGCAGTCCGAGATGGGGCCTCAATCAGCCCCAGCATTTT
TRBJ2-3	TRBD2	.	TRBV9	CASSVGGGGDTQYF	TGTGCCAGCAGCGTAGGGGGGGGAGGCGATACGCAGTATTTT
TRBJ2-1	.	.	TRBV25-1	CASSGAREQFF	TGTGCCAGCAGTGGGGCTCGCGAGCAGTTCTTC
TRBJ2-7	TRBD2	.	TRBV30	CAWSVTRLAGGGYEQYF	TGTGCCTGGAGTGTTACCCGACTAGCGGGAGGTGGGTACGAGCAGTACTTC
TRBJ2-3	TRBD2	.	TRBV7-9	CASSPDLAGGTDTQYF	TGTGCCAGCAGCCCCGATCTAGCGGGTGGGACAGATACGCAGTATTTT
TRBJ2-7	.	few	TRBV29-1	CSVVGGTYEQYF	TGCAGCGTTGTGGGGGGAACCTACGAGCAGTACTTC